This T cell receptor (beta chain) came from a study of Tregs in tolerant kidney transplant recipients. Broader study findings: Biological reproducibility was not directly addressed, but technical replication error appeared minimal.

There are 15 residues in the CDR3. Trimming took off 2 bases at V and 3 bases at J, with 13 bases between the two ends. Germline V gives CDR1 SGHDT, CDR2 YYEEEE. Assay: immunoSEQ multiplex PCR; the TCRdb copy retains only in-frame clones and omits some. Of approximately 65,000 clones in the sample, roughly 84% were seen once. Note on this clone: Its specificity is not known.

The TCR was taken from a human donor in good health. This chain joins TRBV5-6 and TRBJ2-3, with D perhaps matching TRBD1 (6 bases). Material: CD4+ T cells from blood. The CDR3 DNA is TGTGCCAGCAGCTTAATGGGGGCCGGAACAGATACGCAGTATTTT. This translates into CASSLMGAGTDTQYF.